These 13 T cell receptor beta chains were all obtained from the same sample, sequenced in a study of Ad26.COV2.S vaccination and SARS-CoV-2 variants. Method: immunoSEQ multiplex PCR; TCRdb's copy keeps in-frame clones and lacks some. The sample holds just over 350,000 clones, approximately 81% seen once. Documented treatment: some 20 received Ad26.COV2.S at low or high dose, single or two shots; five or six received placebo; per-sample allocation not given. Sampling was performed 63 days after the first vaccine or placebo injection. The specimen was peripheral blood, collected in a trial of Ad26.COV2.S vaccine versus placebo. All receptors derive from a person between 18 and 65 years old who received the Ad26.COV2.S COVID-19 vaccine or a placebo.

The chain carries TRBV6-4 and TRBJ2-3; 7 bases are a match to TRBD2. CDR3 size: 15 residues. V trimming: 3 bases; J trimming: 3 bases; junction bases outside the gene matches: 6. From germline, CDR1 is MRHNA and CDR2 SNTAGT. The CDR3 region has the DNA TGTGCCAGCAGTGAAAGAGGGAGGGCAACAGATACGCAGTATTTT. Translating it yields CASSERGRATDTQYF.

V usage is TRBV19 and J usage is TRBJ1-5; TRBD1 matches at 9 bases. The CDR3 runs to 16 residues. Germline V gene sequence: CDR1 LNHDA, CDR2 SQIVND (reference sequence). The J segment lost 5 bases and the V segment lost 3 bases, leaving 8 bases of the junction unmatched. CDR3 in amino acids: CASSIIRDRDHQPQHF. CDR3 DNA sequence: TGTGCCAGTAGTATTATAAGGGACAGGGATCATCAGCCCCAGCATTTT.

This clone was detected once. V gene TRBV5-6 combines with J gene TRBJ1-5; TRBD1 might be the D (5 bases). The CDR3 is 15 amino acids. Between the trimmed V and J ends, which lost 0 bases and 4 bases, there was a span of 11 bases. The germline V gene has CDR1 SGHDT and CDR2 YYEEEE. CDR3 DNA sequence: TGTGCCAGCAGCTTGGCCTTGGGGGTAAATCAGCCCCAGCATTTT. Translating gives CASSLALGVNQPQHF.

The CDR3 spells CASSMTGTSGKYNEQFF. The CDR3, as DNA: TGTGCCAGCAGCATGACCGGGACTAGCGGGAAGTACAATGAGCAGTTCTTC. This chain uses TRBV27 with TRBJ2-1; 13 nucleotides line up with TRBD2. V lost 6 bases and J lost 4; bases outside the gene matches: 9. CDR3 length equals 17 residues. From germline, CDR1 is MNHEY and CDR2 SMNVEV (reference sequence).

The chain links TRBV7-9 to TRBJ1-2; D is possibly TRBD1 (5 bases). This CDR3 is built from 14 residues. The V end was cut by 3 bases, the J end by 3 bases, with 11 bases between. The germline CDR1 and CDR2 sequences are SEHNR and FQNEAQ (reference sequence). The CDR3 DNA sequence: TGTGCCAGCAGCTTGGGCGGAGGGGACTATGGCTACACCTTC. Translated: CASSLGGGDYGYTF.

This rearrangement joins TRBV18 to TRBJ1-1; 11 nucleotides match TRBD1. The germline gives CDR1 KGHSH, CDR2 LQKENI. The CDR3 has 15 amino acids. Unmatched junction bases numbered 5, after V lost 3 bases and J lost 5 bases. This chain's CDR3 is CASSPKGQGVTEAFF. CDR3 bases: TGTGCCAGCTCACCCAAGGGACAGGGGGTTACTGAAGCTTTCTTT.

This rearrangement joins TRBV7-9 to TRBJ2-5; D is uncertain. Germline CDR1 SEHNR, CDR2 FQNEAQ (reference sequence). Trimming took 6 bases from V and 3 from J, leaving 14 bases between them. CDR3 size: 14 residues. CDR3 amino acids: CASRYTESEETQYF. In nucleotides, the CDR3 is TGTGCCAGCAGGTATACAGAGTCCGAAGAGACCCAGTACTTC.

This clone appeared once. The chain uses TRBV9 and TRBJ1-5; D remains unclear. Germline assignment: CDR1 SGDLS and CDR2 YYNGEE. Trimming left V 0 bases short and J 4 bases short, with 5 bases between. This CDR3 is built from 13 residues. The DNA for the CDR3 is TGTGCCAGCAGCGTAGCACCTAATCAGCCCCAGCATTTT. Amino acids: CASSVAPNQPQHF.

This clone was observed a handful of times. Here the CDR3 DNA reads TGCGCCAGCAGCTTGGGCGGGGGGGCCTTAAATGAGCAGTTCTTC. Residues: CASSLGGGALNEQFF. The chain combines TRBV5-1 with TRBJ2-1, with 9 bases aligning to TRBD2. Losses at the gene ends were 0 bases for V and 7 bases for J; bases not matched to a gene: 5. Germline CDR1 is SGHRS and CDR2 is YFSETQ. The CDR3 loop spans 15 amino acids.

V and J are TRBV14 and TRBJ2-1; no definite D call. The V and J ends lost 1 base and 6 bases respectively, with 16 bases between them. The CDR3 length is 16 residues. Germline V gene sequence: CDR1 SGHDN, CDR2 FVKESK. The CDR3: CASSQGVVLWANEQFF. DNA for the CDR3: TGTGCCAGCAGCCAAGGAGTGGTCCTCTGGGCCAATGAGCAGTTCTTC.

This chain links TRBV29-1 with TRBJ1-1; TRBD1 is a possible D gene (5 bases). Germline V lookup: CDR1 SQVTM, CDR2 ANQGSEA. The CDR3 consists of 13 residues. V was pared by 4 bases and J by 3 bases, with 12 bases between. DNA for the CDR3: TGCAGCGTTGGGAGAGGGGTGGACACTGAAGCTTTCTTT. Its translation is CSVGRGVDTEAFF.

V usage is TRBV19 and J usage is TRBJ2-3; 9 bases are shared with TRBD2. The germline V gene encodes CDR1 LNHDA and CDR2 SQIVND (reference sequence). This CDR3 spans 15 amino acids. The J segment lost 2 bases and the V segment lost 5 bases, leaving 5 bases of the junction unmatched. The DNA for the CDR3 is TGTGCCAGTAGTCGGAGGACTAGCGACACAGATACGCAGTATTTT. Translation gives CASSRRTSDTDTQYF.

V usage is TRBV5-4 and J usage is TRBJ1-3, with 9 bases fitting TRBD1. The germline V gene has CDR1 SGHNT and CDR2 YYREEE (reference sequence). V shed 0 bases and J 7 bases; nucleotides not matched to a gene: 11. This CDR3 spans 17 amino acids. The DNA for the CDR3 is TGTGCCAGCAGCTTGGCGCGAGGGACAGGGAAGGAGAACACCATATATTTT. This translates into CASSLARGTGKENTIYF.